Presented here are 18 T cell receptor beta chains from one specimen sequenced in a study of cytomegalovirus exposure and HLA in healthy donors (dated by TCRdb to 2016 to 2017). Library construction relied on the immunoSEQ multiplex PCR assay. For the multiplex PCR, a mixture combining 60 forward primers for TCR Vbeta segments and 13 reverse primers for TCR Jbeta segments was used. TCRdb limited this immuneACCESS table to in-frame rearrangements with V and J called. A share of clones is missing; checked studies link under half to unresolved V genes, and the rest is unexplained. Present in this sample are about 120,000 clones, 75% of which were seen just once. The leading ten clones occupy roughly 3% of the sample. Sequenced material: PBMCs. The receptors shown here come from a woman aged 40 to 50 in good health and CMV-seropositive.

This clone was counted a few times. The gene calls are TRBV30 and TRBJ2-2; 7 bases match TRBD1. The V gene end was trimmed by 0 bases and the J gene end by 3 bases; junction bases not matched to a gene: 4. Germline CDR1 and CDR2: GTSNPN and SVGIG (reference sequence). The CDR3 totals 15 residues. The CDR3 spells CAWSVGGSHTGELFF. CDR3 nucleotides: TGTGCCTGGAGTGTAGGGGGCAGTCACACCGGGGAGCTGTTTTTT.

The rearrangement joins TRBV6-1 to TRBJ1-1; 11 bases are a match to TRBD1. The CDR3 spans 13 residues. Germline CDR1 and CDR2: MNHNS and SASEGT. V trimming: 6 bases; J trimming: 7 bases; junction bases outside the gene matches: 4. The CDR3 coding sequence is TGTGCCAGCAGGCGGGGACAGGGGGATGAAGCTTTCTTT. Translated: CASRRGQGDEAFF.

The CDR3 DNA reads as TGTGCCAGCAGGGCCGGGGAAGCTTTCTTT. This translates into CASRAGEAFF. The chain carries TRBV5-4 and TRBJ1-1; D uncertain. Trimming removed 5 bases at V and 8 bases at J, with 7 bases between. The germline V gene encodes CDR1 SGHNT and CDR2 YYREEE (reference sequence). This CDR3 is 10 amino acids long.

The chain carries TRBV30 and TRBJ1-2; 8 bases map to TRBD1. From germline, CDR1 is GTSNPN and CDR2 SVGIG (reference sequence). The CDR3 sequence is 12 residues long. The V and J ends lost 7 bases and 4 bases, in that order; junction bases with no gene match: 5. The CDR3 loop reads CASPGQVYGYTF. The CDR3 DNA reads TGTGCCTCCCCGGGACAGGTCTATGGCTACACCTTC.

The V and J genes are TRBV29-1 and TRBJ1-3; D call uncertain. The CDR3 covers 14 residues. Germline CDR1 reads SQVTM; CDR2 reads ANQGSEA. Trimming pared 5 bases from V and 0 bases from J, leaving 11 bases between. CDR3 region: CSVLPMSSGNTIYF. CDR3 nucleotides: TGCAGCGTTCTCCCCATGAGCTCTGGAAACACCATATATTTT.

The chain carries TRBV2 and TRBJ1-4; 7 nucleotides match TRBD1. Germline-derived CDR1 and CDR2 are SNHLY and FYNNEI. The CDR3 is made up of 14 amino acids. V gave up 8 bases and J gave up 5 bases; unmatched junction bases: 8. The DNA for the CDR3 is TGTGCCAGCTCCCGGGACAGCCCAAATGAAAAACTGTTTTTT. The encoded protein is CASSRDSPNEKLFF.

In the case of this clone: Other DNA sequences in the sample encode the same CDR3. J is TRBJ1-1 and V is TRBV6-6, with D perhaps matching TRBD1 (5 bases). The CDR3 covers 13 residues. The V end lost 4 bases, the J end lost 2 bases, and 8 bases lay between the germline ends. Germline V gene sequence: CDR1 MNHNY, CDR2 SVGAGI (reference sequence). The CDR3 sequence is CASSWGGNTEAFF. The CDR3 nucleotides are TGTGCCAGCAGTTGGGGGGGAAACACTGAAGCTTTCTTT.

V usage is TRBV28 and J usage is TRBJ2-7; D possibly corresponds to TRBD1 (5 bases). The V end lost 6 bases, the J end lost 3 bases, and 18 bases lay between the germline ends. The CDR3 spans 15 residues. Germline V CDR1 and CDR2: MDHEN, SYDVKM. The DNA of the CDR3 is TGTGCCAGCAGGCCGGACACCCGGTGGCTCTACGAGCAGTACTTC. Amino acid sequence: CASRPDTRWLYEQYF. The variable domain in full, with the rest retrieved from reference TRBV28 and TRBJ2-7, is DVKVTQSSRYLVKRTGEKVFLECVQDMDHENMFWYRQDPGLGLRLIYFSYDVKMKEKGDIPEGYSVSREKKERFSLILESASTNQTSMYLCASRPDTRWLYEQYFGPGTRLTVT.

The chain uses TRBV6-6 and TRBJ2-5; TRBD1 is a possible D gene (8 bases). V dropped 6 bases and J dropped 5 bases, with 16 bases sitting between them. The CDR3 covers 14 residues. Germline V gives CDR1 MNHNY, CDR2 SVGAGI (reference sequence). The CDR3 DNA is TGTGCCAGCAGAAACAGGGGGGGGTCGGAGACCCAGTACTTC. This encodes CASRNRGGSETQYF.

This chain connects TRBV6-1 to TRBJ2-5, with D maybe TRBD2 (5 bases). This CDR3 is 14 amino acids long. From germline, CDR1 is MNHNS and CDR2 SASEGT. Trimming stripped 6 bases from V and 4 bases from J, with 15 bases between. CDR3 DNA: TGTGCCAGCAGCCGGGATTTCGGACCAGAGACCCAGTACTTC. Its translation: CASSRDFGPETQYF.

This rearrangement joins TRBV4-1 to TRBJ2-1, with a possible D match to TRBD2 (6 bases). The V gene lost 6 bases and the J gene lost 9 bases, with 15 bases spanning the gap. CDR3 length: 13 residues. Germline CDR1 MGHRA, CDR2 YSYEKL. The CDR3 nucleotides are TGCGCCAGCAGTCCAGCGGGCCTCCTTGAGCAGTTCTTC. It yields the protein CASSPAGLLEQFF.

This CDR3 is CASSIGQGYTGELFF. Here the CDR3 DNA reads TGTGCCAGTAGTATAGGACAGGGTTATACCGGGGAGCTGTTTTTT. The chain couples TRBV19 to TRBJ2-2, with 7 bases lining up with TRBD1. This CDR3 has 15 amino acids. Germline CDR1 is LNHDA and CDR2 is SQIVND (reference sequence). The V segment lost 1 base and the J segment 5 bases; nucleotides outside the gene matches: 4.

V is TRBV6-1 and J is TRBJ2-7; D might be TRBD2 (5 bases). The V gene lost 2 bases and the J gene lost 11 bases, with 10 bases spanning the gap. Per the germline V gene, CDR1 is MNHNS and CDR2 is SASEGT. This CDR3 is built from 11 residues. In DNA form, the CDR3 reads TGTGCCAGCAGTGAAACGGGATTAAAGTACTTC. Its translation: CASSETGLKYF.

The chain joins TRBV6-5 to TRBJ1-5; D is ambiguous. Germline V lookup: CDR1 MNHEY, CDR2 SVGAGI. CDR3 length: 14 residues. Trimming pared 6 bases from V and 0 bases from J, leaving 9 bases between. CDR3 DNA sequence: TGTGCCAGCAGCGTAACAAGTAGCAATCAGCCCCAGCATTTT. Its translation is CASSVTSSNQPQHF.

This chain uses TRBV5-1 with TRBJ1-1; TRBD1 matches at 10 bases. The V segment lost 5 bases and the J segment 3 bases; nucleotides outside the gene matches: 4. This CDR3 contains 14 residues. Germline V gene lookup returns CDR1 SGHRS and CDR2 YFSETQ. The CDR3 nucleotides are TGCGCCAGCAGGCCCGGGACAGGGGACACTGAAGCTTTCTTT. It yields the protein CASRPGTGDTEAFF.

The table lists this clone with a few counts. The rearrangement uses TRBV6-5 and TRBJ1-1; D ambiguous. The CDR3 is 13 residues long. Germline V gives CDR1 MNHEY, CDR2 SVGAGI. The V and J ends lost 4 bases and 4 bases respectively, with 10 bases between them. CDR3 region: CASSLMGATEAFF. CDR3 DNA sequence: TGTGCCAGCAGTTTAATGGGCGCCACTGAAGCTTTCTTT.

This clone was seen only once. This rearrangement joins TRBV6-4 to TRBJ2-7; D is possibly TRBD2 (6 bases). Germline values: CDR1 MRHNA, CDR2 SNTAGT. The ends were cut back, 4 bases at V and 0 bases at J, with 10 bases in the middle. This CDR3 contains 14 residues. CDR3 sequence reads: CASSASASSYEQYF. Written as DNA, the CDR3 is TGTGCCAGCAGTGCTAGCGCATCCTCCTACGAGCAGTACTTC.

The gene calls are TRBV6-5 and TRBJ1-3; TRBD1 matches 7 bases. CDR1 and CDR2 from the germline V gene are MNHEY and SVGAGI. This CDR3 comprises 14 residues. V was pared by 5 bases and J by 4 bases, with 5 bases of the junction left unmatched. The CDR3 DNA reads TGTGCCAGCAGTCCGACAGGGTACGGAAACACCATATATTTT. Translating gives CASSPTGYGNTIYF.